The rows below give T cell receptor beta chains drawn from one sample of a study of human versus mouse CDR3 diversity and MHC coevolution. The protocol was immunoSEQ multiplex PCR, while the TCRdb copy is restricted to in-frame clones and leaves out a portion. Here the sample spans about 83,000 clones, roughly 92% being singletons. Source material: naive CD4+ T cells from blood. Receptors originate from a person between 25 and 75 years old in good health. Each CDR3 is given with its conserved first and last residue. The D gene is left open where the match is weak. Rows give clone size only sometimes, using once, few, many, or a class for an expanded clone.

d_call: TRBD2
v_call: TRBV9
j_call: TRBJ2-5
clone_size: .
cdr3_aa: CASSPHPPGLAGETQYF
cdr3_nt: TGTGCCAGCAGCCCTCACCCACCAGGACTAGCTGGGGAGACCCAGTACTTC

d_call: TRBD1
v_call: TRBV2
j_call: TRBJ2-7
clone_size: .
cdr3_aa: CASRAGQASEQYF
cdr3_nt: TGTGCCAGCAGGGCCGGACAGGCAAGCGAGCAGTACTTC

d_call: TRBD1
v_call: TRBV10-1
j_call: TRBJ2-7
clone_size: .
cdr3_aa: CASSDQGQGGTYEQYF
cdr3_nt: TGCGCCAGCAGTGATCAGGGACAGGGGGGGACCTACGAGCAGTACTTC

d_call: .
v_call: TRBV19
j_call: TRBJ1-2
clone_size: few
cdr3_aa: CASSIQAGNYGYTF
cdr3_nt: TGTGCCAGTAGTATTCAAGCAGGAAACTATGGCTACACCTTC

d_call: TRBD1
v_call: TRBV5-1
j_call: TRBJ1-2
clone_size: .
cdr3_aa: CASSLQGVVEYGYTF
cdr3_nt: TGCGCCAGCAGCTTGCAGGGGGTAGTCGAGTATGGCTACACCTTC

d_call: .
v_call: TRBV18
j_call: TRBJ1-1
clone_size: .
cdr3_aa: CASSPRGWQASNTEAFF
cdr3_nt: TGTGCCAGCTCACCCCGGGGATGGCAGGCATCGAACACTGAAGCTTTCTTT

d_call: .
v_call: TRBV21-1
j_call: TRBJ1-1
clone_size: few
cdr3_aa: CASSQGAFAAFF
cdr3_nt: TGTGCCAGCAGCCAGGGGGCCTTTGCAGCTTTCTTT

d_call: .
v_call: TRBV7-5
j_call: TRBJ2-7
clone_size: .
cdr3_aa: CVRRQPVEGGISYEQYF
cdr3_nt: TGTGTCAGAAGGCAGCCAGTTGAAGGGGGTATCTCCTACGAGCAGTACTTC

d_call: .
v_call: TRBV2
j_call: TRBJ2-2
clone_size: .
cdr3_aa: CASRGGDIPTGELFF
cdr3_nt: TGTGCCAGCAGGGGAGGGGACATTCCCACCGGGGAGCTGTTTTTT

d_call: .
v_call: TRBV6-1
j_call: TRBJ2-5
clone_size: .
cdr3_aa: CASSEPGPREQYF
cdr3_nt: TGTGCCAGCAGTGAACCCGGGCCTAGGGAGCAGTACTTC

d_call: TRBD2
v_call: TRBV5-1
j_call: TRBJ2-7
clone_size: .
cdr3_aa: CASSISGSQYEQYF
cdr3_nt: TGCGCCAGCAGTATTAGCGGGAGTCAGTACGAGCAGTACTTC

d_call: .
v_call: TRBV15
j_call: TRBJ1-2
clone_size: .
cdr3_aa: CATSRGGANYGYTF
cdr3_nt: TGTGCCACCAGCAGAGGGGGGGCTAACTATGGCTACACCTTC

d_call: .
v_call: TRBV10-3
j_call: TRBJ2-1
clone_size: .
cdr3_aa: CAIGGRLGSYNEQFF
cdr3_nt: TGTGCCATAGGAGGCCGACTAGGAAGTTACAATGAGCAGTTCTTC

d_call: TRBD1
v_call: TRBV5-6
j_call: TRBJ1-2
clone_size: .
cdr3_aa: CASSLRGQGALLYGYTF
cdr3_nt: TGTGCCAGCAGCTTGCGCGGACAGGGGGCCCTACTCTATGGCTACACCTTC

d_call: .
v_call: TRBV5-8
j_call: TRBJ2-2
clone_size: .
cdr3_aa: CASSLTVHSMSGTGELFF
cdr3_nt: TGTGCCAGCAGCTTGACAGTCCATTCGATGAGTGGCACCGGGGAGCTGTTTTTT

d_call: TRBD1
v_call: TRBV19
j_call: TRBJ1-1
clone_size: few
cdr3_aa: CASSFPGQMNTEAFF
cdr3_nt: TGTGCCAGTAGTTTCCCGGGACAGATGAACACTGAAGCTTTCTTT

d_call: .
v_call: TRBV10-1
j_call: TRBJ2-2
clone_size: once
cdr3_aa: CASSVAGTGELFF
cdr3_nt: TGCGCCAGCAGTGTAGCCGGGACCGGGGAGCTGTTTTTT

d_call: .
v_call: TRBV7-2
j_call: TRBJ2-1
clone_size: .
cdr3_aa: CASSSDRRWYNEQFF
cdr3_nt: TGTGCCAGCAGCTCAGACAGGCGCTGGTACAATGAGCAGTTCTTC

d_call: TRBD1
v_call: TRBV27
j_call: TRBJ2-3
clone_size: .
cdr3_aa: CASSTLGQASTDTQYF
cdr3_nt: TGTGCCAGCAGCACACTCGGACAGGCATCCACAGATACGCAGTATTTT

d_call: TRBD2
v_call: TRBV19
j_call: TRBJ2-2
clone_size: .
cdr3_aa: CASKIAGGSNTGELFF
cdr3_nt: TGTGCCAGTAAAATAGCGGGAGGGAGTAACACCGGGGAGCTGTTTTTT

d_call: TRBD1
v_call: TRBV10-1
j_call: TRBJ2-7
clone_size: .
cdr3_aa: CASSPGTGSEQYF
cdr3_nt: TGCGCCAGCAGCCCCGGGACAGGTTCCGAGCAGTACTTC

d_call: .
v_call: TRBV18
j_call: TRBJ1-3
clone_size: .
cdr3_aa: CASSPPLSVSGNTIYF
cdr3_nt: TGTGCCAGCTCACCACCGTTATCGGTCTCTGGAAACACCATATATTTT

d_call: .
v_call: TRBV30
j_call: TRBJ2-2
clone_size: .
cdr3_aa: CAWRRGGLNTGELFF
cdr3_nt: TGTGCCTGGAGGAGGGGGGGCCTGAACACCGGGGAGCTGTTTTTT

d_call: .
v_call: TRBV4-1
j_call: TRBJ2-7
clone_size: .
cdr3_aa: CASSQAGGTGTTYEQYF
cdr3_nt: TGCGCCAGCAGCCAAGCCGGAGGAACGGGTACGACCTACGAGCAGTACTTC

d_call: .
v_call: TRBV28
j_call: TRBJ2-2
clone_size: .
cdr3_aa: CASSSYTGELFF
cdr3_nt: TGTGCCAGCAGTTCATACACCGGGGAGCTGTTTTTT

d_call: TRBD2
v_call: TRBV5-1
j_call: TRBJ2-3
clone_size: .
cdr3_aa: CASTPGRGGTDTQYF
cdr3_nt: TGCGCCAGCACCCCAGGACGGGGGGGCACAGATACGCAGTATTTT

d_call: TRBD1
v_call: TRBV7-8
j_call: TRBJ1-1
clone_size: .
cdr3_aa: CASSLVTGGGTEAFF
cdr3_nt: TGTGCCAGCAGCTTGGTGACAGGGGGAGGAACTGAAGCTTTCTTT

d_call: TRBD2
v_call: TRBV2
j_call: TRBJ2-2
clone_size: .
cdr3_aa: CASSPAGAGELFF
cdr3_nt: TGTGCCAGCAGTCCCGCGGGAGCCGGGGAGCTGTTTTTT

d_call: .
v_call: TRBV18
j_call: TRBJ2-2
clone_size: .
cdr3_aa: CASSPYTGELFF
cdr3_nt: TGTGCCAGCTCACCCTATACCGGGGAGCTGTTTTTT

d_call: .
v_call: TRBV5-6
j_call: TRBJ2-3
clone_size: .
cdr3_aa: CASGSLGGNTQYF
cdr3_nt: TGTGCCAGCGGGAGTCTAGGAGGTAATACGCAGTATTTT

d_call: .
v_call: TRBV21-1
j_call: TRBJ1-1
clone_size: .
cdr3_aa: CASSKALGQGMNTEAFF
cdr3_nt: TGTGCCAGCAGCAAAGCGTTGGGACAGGGCATGAACACTGAAGCTTTCTTT

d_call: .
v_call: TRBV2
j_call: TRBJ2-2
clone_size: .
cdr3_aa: CASRGGSPRTGELFF
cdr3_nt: TGTGCCAGCAGAGGGGGATCCCCCAGAACCGGGGAGCTGTTTTTT

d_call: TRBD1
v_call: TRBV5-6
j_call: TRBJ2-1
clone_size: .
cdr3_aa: CASSWGQGVSNEQFF
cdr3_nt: TGTGCCAGCAGCTGGGGACAGGGGGTGAGTAATGAGCAGTTCTTC

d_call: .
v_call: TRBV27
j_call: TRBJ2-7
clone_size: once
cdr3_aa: CASSPWGRARSYEQYF
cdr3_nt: TGTGCCAGCAGCCCCTGGGGCAGGGCGCGGTCCTACGAGCAGTACTTC

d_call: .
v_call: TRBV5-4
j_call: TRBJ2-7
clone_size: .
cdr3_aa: CASSSGGISYEQYF
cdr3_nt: TGTGCCAGCAGCTCTGGGGGGATTTCCTACGAGCAGTACTTC

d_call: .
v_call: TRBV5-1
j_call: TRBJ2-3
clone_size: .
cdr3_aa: CASSLGGDLFTDTQYF
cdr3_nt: TGCGCCAGCAGCTTGGGGGGGGACTTATTCACAGATACGCAGTATTTT

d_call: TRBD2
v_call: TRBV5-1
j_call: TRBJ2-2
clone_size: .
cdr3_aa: CASSLSLAGVGTGELFF
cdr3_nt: TGCGCCAGCAGCTTGAGTCTAGCGGGAGTAGGCACCGGGGAGCTGTTTTTT

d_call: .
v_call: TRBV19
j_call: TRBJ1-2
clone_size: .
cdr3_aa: CASQVLPGQKKNYGYTF
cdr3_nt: TGTGCCAGCCAAGTTCTCCCTGGACAGAAAAAAAACTATGGCTACACCTTC

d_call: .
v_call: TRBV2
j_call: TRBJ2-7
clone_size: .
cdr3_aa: CASTDTGTYEQYF
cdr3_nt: TGTGCCAGCACCGACACGGGGACATACGAGCAGTACTTC

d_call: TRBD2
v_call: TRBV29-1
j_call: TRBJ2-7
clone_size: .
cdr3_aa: CSVASGTYEQYF
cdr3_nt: TGCAGCGTTGCTAGCGGGACCTACGAGCAGTACTTC

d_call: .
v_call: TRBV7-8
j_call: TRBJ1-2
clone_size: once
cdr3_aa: CASSLAGGNYGYTF
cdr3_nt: TGTGCCAGCAGCTTAGCTGGGGGGAACTATGGCTACACCTTC

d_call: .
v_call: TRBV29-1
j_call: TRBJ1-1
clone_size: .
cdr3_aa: CSVEGAVLMNTEAFF
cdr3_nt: TGCAGCGTTGAAGGGGCAGTTCTTATGAACACTGAAGCTTTCTTT

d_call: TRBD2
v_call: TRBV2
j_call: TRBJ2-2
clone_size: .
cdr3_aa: CASTPLAGGSGELFF
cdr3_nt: TGTGCCAGCACCCCTCTAGCGGGGGGATCCGGGGAGCTGTTTTTT

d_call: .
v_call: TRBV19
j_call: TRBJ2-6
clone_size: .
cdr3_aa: CASRLSVTYSGANVLTF
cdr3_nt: TGTGCCAGTCGCTTAAGTGTAACCTACTCTGGGGCCAACGTCCTGACTTTC

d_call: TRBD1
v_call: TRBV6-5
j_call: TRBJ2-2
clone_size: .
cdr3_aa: CASRRDRRTGELFF
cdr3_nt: TGTGCCAGCAGACGGGACAGGCGGACCGGGGAGCTGTTTTTT